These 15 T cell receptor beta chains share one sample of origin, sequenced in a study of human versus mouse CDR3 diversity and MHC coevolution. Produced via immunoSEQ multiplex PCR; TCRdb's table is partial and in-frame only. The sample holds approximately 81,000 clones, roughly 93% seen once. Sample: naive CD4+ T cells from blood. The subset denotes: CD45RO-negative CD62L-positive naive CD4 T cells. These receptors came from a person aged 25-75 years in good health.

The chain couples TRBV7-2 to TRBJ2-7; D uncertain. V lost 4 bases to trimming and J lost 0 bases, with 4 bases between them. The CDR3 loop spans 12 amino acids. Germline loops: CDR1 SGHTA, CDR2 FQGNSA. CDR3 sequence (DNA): TGTGCCAGCAGCTCCCGCTCCTACGAGCAGTACTTC. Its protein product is CASSSRSYEQYF.

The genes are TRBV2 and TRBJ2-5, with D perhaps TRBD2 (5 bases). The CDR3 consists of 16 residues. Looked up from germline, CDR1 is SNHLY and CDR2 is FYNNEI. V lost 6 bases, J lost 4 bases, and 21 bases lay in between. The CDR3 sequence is CASRGPGKGIGETQYF. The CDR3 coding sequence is TGTGCCAGCAGGGGCCCGGGGAAAGGGATAGGAGAGACCCAGTACTTC.

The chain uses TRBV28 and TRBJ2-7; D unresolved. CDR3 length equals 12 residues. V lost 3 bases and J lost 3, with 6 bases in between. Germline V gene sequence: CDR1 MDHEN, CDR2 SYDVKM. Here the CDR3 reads CASSFPFYEQYF. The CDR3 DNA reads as TGTGCCAGCAGTTTCCCTTTCTACGAGCAGTACTTC.

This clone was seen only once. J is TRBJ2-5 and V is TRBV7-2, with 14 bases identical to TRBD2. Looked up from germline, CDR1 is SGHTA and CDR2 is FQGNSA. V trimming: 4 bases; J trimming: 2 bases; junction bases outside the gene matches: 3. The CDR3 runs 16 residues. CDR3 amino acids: CASSSGLAGGQETQYF. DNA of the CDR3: TGTGCCAGCAGCTCCGGACTAGCGGGGGGTCAAGAGACCCAGTACTTC.

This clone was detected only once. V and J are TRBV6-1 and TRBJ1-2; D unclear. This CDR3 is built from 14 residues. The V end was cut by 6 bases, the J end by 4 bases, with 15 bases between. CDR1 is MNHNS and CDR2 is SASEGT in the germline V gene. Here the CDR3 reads CASRFRGPSYGYTF. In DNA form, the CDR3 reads TGTGCCAGCAGATTCAGAGGGCCCTCCTATGGCTACACCTTC.

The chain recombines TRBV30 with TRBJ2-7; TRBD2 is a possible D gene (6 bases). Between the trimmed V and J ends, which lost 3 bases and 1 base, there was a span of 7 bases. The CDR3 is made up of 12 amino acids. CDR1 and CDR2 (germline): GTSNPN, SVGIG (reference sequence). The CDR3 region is CAWRGGSYEQYF. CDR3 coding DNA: TGTGCCTGGAGAGGAGGGTCCTACGAGCAGTACTTC.

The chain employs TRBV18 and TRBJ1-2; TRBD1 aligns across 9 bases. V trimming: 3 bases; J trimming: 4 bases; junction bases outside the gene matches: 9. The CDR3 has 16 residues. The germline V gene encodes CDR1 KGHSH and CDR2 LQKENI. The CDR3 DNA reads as TGTGCCAGCTCACCTTCGACAGGGGGAGAACCCTATGGCTACACCTTC. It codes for CASSPSTGGEPYGYTF.

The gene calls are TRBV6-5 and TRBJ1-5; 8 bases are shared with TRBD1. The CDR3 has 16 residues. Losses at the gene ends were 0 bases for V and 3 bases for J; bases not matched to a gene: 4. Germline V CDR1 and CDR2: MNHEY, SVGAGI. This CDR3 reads CASSYSGTGPNQPQHF. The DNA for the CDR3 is TGTGCCAGCAGTTACTCGGGGACAGGCCCCAATCAGCCCCAGCATTTT.

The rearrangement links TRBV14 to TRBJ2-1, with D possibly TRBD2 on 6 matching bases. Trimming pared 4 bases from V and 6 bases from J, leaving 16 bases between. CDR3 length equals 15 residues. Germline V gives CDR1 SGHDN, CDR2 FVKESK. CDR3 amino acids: CASSLPAGLRNEQFF. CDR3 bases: TGTGCCAGCAGCCTCCCGGCGGGACTTCGCAATGAGCAGTTCTTC.

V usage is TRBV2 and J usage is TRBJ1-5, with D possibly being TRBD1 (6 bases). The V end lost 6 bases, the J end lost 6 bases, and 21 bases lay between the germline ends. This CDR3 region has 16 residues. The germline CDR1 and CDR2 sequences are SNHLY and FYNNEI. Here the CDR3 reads CASSPPRPGGSQPQHF. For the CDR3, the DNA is TGTGCCAGCAGCCCCCCTCGTCCGGGGGGCTCTCAGCCCCAGCATTTT.

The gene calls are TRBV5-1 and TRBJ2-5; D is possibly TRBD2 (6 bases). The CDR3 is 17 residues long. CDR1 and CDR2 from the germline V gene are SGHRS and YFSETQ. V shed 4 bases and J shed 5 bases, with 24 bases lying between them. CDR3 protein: CASSPSLIAEGGETQYF. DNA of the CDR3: TGCGCCAGCAGCCCCTCACTAATAGCGGAAGGAGGGGAGACCCAGTACTTC.

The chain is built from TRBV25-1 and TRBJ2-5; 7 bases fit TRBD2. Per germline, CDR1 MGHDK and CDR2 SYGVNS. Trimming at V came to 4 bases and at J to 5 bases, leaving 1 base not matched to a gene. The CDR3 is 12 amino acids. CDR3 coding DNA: TGTGCCAGCAGTGTACTAGCGGAGACCCAGTACTTC. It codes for CASSVLAETQYF.

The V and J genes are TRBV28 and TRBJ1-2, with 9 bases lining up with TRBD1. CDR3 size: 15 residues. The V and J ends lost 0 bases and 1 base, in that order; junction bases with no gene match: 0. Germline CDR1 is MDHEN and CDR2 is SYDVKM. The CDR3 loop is CASSLWGQGNYGYTF. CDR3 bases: TGTGCCAGCAGTTTATGGGGACAGGGTAACTATGGCTACACCTTC.

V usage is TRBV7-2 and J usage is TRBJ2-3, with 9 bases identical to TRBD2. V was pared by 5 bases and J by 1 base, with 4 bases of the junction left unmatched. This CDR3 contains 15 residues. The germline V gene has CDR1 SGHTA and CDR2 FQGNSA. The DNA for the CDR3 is TGTGCCAGCAGCCACATAGCGGGGGGCACAGATACGCAGTATTTT. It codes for CASSHIAGGTDTQYF.

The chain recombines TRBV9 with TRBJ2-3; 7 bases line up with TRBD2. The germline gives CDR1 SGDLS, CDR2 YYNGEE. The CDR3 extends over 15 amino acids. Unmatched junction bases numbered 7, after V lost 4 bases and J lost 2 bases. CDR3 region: CASSTTGTTTDTQYF. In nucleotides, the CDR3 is TGTGCCAGCAGCACAACCGGGACTACCACAGATACGCAGTATTTT.